This TCR beta chain appears in the sequencing data of a study of human T cells and chemical hapten exposure. In this sample, this clonotype turned up a few times. CDR3 size: 14 residues. Germline V gene data show CDR1 as SGHVS and CDR2 as FNYEAQ. Trimming shortened V by 1 base and J by 2 bases, and 9 bases separated the two germline ends. Within the library, unique molecular identifiers were attached to each individual cDNA molecule. Original processing notes: Sample-level TCR yields exhibited a median of approximately 89,000, with a range of 23,224 to 690,600. TCRdb fed the RACE reads into MiXCR, producing one record per CDR3 protein. These V and J calls originate from TCRdb's pipeline instead of the authors' own analysis. This repertoire shows fewer than 80,000 distinct CDR3 sequences, about 9.3% found once; its top ten account for around 6.8%. Time point described: patch test 2, 6 weeks after DPC sensitization. Stated treatment: therapeutic diphenylcyclopropenone sensitization with weekly scalp DPC. Investigators collected blood before applying each patch test. Those who donated were patients with alopecia, 18 to 70 years of age, and suitable for DPC.

This chain connects TRBV7-6 to TRBJ2-7; D gene unclear. Sequences were derived from whole blood, sampled in connection with sensitization to the hapten diphenylcyclopropenone (DPC). This TCR was recovered from a woman aged 45-60 years with alopecia areata. Some clones in this sample may be carry-over from other donors' samples. CDR3 sequence: CASSLGVSTYEQYF. Here the CDR3 DNA reads TGTGCCAGCAGCTTAGGTGTCAGTACCTACGAGCAGTACTTC.